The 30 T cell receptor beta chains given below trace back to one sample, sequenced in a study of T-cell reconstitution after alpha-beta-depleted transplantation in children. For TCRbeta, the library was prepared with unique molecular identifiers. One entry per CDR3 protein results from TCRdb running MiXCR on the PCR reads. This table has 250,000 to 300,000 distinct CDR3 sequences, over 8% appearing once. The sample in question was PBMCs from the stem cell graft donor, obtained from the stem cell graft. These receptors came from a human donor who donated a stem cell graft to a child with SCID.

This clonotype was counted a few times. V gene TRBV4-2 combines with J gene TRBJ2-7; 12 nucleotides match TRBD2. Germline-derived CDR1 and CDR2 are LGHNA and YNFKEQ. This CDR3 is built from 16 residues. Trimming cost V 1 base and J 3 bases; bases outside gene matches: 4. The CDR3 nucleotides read TGTGCCAGCAGCCAAGCCCAACTAGCGGGGGGCTACGAGCAGTACTTC. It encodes CASSQAQLAGGYEQYF.

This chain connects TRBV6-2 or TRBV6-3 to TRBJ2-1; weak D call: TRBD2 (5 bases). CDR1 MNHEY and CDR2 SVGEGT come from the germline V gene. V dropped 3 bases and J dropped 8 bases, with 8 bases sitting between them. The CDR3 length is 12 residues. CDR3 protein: CASSYWGDEQFF. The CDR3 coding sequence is TGTGCCAGCAGTTATTGGGGAGATGAGCAGTTCTTC.

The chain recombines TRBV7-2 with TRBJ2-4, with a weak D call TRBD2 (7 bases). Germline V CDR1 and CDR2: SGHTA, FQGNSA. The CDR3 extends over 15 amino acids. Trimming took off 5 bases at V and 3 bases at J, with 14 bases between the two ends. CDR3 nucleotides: TGTGCCAGCAGCAAAGGGGGGGCCGACAAAAACATTCAGTACTTC. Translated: CASSKGGADKNIQYF. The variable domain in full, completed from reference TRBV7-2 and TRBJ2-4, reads GAGVSQSPSNKVTEKGKDVELRCDPISGHTALYWYRQSLGQGLEFLIYFQGNSAPDKSGLPSDRFSAERTGGSVSTLTIQRTQQEDSAVYLCASSKGGADKNIQYFGAGTRLSVL.

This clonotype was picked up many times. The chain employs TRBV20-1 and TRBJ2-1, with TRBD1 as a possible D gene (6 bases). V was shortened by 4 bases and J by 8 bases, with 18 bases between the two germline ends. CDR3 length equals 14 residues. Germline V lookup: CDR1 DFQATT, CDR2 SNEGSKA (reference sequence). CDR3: CSANSGVGGDEQFF. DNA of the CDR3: TGCAGTGCTAATTCAGGGGTAGGGGGAGATGAGCAGTTCTTC.

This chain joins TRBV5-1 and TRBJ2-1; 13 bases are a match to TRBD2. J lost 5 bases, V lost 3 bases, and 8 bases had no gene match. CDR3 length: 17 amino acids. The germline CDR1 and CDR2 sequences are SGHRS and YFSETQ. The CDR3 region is CASSSGRTSGGNNEQFF. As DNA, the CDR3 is TGCGCCAGCAGCTCCGGACGGACTAGCGGGGGTAACAATGAGCAGTTCTTC.

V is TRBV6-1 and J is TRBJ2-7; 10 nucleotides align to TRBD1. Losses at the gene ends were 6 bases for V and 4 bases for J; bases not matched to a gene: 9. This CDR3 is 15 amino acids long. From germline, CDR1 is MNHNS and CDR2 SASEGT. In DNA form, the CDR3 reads TGTGCCAGCAGACCTACCGGGACAGGGGCTTACGAGCAGTACTTC. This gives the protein CASRPTGTGAYEQYF.

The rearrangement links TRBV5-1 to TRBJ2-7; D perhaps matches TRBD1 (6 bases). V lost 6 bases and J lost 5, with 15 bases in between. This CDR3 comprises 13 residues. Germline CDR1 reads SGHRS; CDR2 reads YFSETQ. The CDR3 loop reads CASKSGQLNEQYF. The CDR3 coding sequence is TGCGCCAGCAAATCGGGACAACTAAACGAGCAGTACTTC.

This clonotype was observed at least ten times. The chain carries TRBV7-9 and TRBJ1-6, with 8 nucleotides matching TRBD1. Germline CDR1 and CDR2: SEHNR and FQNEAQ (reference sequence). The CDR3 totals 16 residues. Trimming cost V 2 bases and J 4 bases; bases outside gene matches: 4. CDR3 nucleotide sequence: TGTGCCAGCAGCTTATCAGGGGGCGGTTATAATTCACCCCTCCACTTT. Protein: CASSLSGGGYNSPLHF. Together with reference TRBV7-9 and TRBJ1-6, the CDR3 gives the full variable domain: DTGVSQNPRHKITKRGQNVTFRCDPISEHNRLYWYRQTLGQGPEFLTYFQNEAQLEKSRLLSDRFSAERPKGSFSTLEIQRTEQGDSAMYLCASSLSGGGYNSPLHFGNGTRLTVT.

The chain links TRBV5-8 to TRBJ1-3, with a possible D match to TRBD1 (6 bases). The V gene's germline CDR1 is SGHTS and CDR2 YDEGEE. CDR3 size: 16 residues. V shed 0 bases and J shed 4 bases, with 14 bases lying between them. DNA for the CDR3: TGTGCCAGCAGCTTGGCCCCGGGACACCGAGGAAACACCATATATTTT. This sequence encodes CASSLAPGHRGNTIYF.

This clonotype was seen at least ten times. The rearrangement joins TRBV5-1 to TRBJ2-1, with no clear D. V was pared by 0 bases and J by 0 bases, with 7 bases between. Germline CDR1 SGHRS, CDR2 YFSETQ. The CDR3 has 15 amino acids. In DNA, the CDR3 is TGCGCCAGCAGCTTGGACCGAACCTCCTACAATGAGCAGTTCTTC. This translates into CASSLDRTSYNEQFF. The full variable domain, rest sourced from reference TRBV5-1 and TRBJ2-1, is KAGVTQTPRYLIKTRGQQVTLSCSPISGHRSVSWYQQTPGQGLQFLFEYFSETQRNKGNFPGRFSGRQFSNSRSEMNVSTLELGDSALYLCASSLDRTSYNEQFFGPGTRLTVL.

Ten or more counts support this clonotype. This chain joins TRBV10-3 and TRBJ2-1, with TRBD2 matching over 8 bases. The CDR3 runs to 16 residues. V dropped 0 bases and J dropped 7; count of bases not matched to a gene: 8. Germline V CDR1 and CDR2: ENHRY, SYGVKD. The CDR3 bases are TGTGCCATCAGTGAGTCGACCGGGGGGGCAGGGAATGAGCAGTTCTTC. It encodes CAISESTGGAGNEQFF.

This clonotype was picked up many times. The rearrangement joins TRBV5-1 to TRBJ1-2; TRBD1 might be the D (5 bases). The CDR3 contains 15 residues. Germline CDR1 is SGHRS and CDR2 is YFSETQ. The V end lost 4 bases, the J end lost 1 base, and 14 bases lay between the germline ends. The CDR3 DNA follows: TGCGCCAGCAGCCCCCCGCGGGGCGATAACTATGGCTACACCTTC. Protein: CASSPPRGDNYGYTF.

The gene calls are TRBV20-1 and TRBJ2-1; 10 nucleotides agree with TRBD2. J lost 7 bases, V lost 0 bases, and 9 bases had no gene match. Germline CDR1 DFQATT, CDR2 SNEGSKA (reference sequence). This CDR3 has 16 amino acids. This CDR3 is CSARDFVSGGSNEQFF. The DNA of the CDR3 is TGCAGTGCTAGAGACTTCGTTAGCGGGGGGTCGAATGAGCAGTTCTTC.

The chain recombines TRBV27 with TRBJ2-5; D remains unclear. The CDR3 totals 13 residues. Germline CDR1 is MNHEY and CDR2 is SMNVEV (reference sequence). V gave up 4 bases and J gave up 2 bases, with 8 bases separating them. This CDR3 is CASSWVQQETQYF. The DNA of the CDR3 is TGTGCCAGCAGTTGGGTCCAACAAGAGACCCAGTACTTC.

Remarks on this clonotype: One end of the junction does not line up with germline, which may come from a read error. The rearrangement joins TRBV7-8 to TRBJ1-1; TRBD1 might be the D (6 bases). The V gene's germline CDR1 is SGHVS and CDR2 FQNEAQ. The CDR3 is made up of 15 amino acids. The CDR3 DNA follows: TGTGCCAGAAGCTTAGCGAAACAGGGGAACACTGAAGCTTTCTTT. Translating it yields CARSLAKQGNTEAFF.

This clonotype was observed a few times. The chain's CDR3 is CSARAPGGYNEQFF. Here the CDR3 DNA reads TGCAGTGCTAGAGCCCCTGGCGGGTACAATGAGCAGTTCTTC. The gene calls are TRBV20-1 and TRBJ2-1; TRBD2 might be the D (5 bases). The CDR3 is made up of 14 amino acids. The ends were cut back, 1 base at V and 4 bases at J, with 11 bases in the middle. Germline values: CDR1 DFQATT, CDR2 SNEGSKA (reference sequence).

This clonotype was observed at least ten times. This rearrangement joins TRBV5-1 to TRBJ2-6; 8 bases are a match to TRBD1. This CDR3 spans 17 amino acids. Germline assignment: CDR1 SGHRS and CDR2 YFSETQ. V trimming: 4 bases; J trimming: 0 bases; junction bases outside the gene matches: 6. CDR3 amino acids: CASSPGQANSGANVLTF. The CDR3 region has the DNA TGCGCCAGCAGCCCGGGACAGGCGAACTCTGGGGCCAACGTCCTGACTTTC. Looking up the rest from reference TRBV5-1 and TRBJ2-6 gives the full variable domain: KAGVTQTPRYLIKTRGQQVTLSCSPISGHRSVSWYQQTPGQGLQFLFEYFSETQRNKGNFPGRFSGRQFSNSRSEMNVSTLELGDSALYLCASSPGQANSGANVLTFGAGSRLTVL.

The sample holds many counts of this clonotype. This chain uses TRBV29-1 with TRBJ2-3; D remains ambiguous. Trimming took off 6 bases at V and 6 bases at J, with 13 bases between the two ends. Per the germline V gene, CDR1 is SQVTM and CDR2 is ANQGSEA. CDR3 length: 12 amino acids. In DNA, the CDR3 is TGCAGCGTCGTACACGCCGGGGATACGCAGTATTTT. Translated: CSVVHAGDTQYF.

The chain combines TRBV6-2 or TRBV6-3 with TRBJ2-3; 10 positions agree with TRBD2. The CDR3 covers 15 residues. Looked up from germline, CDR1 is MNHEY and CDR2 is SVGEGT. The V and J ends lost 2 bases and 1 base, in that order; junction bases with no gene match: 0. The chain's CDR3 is CASSYLAGGTDTQYF. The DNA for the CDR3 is TGTGCCAGCAGTTACCTAGCGGGGGGCACAGATACGCAGTATTTT.

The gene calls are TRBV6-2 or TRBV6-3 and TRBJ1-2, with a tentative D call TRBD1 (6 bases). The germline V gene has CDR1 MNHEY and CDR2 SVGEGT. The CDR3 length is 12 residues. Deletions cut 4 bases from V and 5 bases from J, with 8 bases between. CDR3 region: CASSLQGYGYTF. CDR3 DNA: TGTGCCAGCAGTTTACAGGGATATGGCTACACCTTC.

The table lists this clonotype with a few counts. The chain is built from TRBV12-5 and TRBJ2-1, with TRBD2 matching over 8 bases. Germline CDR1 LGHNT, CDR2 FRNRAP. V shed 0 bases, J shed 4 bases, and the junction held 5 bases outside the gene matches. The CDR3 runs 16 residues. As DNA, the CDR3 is TGTGCTAGTGGTTTGGTTTTAGCGGGGTTGTACAATGAGCAGTTCTTC. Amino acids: CASGLVLAGLYNEQFF. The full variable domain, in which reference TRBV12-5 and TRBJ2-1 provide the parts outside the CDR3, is DARVTQTPRHKVTEMGQEVTMRCQPILGHNTVFWYRQTMMQGLELLAYFRNRAPLDDSGMPKDRFSAEMPDATLATLKIQPSEPRDSAVYFCASGLVLAGLYNEQFFGPGTRLTVL.

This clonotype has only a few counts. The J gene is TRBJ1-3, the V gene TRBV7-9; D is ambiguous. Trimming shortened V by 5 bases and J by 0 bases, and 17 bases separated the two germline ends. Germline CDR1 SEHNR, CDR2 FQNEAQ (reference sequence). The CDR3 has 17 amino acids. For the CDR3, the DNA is TGTGCCAGCAGCCCCGATATAGCGGGCATCTCTGGAAACACCATATATTTT. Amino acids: CASSPDIAGISGNTIYF.

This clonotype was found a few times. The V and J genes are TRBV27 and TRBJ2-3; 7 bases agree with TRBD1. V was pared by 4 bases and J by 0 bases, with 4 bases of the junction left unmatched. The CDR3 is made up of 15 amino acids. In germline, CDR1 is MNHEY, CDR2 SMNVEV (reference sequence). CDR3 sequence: CASSYGTVSTDTQYF. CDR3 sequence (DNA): TGTGCCAGCAGTTACGGGACAGTTAGCACAGATACGCAGTATTTT.

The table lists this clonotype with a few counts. The DNA for the CDR3 is TGTGCCAGCAGCACCCGGGGTAGGGGCACTGAAGCTTTCTTT. This encodes CASSTRGRGTEAFF. V is TRBV12-3 or TRBV12-4 and J is TRBJ1-1, with TRBD1 as a possible D gene (5 bases). Trimming pared 6 bases from V and 4 bases from J, leaving 15 bases between. The CDR3 is made up of 14 amino acids.

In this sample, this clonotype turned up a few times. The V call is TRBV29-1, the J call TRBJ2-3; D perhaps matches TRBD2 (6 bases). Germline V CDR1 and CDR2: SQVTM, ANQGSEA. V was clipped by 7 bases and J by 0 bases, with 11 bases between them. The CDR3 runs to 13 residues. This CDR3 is CSATGTSTDTQYF. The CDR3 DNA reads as TGCAGCGCGACCGGGACTAGCACAGATACGCAGTATTTT.

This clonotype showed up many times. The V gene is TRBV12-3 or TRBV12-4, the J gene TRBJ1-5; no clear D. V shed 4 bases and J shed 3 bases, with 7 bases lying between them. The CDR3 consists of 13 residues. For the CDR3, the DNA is TGTGCCAGCAGTTCCCAGACCAATCAGCCCCAGCATTTT. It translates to CASSSQTNQPQHF.

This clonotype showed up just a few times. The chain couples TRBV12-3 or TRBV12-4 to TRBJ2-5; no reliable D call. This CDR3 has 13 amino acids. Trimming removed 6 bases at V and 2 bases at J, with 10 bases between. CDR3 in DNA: TGTGCCAGCAGGCACCAACTACAAGAGACCCAGTACTTC. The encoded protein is CASRHQLQETQYF.

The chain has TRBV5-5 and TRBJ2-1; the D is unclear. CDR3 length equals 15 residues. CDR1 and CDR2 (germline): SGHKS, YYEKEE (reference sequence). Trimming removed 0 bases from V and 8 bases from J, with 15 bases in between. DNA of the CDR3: TGTGCCAGCAGCTTGGATCCATGGTTGAGCGATGAGCAGTTCTTC. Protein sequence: CASSLDPWLSDEQFF.

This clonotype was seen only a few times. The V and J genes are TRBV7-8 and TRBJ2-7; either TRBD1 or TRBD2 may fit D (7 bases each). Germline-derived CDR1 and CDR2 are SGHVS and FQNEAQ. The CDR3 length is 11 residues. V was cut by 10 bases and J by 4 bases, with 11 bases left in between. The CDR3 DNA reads TGTGCCACCAGGGGGGGATACGAGCAGTACTTC. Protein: CATRGGYEQYF.

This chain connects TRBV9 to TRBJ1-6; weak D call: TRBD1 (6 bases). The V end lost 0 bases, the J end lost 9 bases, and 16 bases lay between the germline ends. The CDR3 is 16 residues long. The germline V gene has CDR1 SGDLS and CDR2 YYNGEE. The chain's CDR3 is CASSVAQGLVGSPLHF. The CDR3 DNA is TGTGCCAGCAGCGTAGCTCAGGGGCTAGTTGGTTCACCCCTCCACTTT.